This entry is about one T cell receptor beta chain. Samples came from patients with localized non-small cell lung adenocarcinoma. These data are taken from a study of CD4 and CD8 cells across lung adenocarcinoma regions. TCRdb independently ran MiXCR on the PCR reads; one entry per CDR3 protein. The repertoire holds approximately 18,000 distinct CDR3 sequences, with 51% as singletons. CDR1 is MNHEY, CDR2 SVGAGI, per germline. CDR3 length: 14 amino acids. The gene calls are TRBV6-5 and TRBJ2-5, with no clear D. The J call may be incorrect, as the DNA end agrees better with TRBJ2-7. The sample was CD8+ T cells from the center of a lung tumor. This TCR was sampled from a female donor with lung adenocarcinoma. The CD4 and CD8 labels of this study may be unreliable. The CDR3 sequence: CASRLGYPPGEQYF. In DNA, the CDR3 is TGTGCCAGCAGATTAGGGTACCCTCCGGGCGAGCAGTACTTC.